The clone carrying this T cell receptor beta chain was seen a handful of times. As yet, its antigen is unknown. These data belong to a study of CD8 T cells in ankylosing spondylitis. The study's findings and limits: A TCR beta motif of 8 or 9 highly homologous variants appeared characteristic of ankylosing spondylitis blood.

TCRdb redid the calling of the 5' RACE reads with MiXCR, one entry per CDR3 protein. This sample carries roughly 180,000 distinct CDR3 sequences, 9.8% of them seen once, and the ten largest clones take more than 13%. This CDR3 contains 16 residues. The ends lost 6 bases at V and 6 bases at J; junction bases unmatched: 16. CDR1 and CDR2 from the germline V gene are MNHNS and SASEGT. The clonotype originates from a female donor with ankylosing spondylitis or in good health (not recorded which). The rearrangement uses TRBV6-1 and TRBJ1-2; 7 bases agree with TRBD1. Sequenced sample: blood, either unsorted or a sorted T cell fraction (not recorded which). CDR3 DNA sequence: TGTGCCAGCAGCCCCTCCTTTTTGGGACAGAACAATGGCTACACCTTC. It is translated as CASSPSFLGQNNGYTF.